A single sample is the source of the 26 T cell receptor beta chains below, sequenced in a study of blood T cell repertoires in COVID-19 (TCRdb year 2020). Receptor libraries were prepared by the immunoSEQ multiplex PCR assay. The source is immuneACCESS, and TCRdb retained only in-frame sequences with V and J called. Part of the clones is not carried over; for the studies checked, unresolved V genes explain less than half of this, and the remainder is unexplained. This sample gives roughly 34,000 clones in total; roughly three quarters of them show up just once. Approximately 31% of the sample goes to the ten largest clones. Source material: peripheral blood. Every receptor here comes from a man older than 75 with acute or convalescent COVID-19.

The V and J genes are TRBV19 and TRBJ2-2, with 9 bases identical to TRBD1. The CDR3 covers 15 residues. From germline, CDR1 is LNHDA and CDR2 SQIVND (reference sequence). The V gene end was trimmed by 7 bases and the J gene end by 2 bases; junction bases not matched to a gene: 5. Here the CDR3 reads CASTQDRGNTGELFF. The CDR3 bases are TGTGCCAGTACCCAGGACAGGGGTAACACCGGGGAGCTGTTTTTT.

This clone was seen only once. The V gene is TRBV28, the J gene TRBJ1-5, with 7 bases identical to TRBD1. The CDR3 contains 14 residues. J gave up 3 bases and V 6 bases, and 5 bases lay outside the gene matches. The germline CDR1 and CDR2 sequences are MDHEN and SYDVKM. DNA of the CDR3: TGTGCCAGCAGCCGCGGACAGGTCAATCAGCCCCAGCATTTT. The encoded protein is CASSRGQVNQPQHF.

The J gene is TRBJ2-5, the V gene TRBV5-1; D is unresolved. The CDR3 spans 17 residues. Germline CDR1 is SGHRS and CDR2 is YFSETQ. Trimming shortened V by 4 bases and J by 4 bases, and 23 bases separated the two germline ends. The CDR3 DNA reads as TGCGCCAGCAGCCCCCCTCGTGGAGAGGCCTCTGGAGAGACCCAGTACTTC. It specifies CASSPPRGEASGETQYF.

The chain has TRBV7-2 and TRBJ2-1, with 15 bases fitting TRBD2. V trimming: 3 bases; J trimming: 15 bases; junction bases outside the gene matches: 12. Germline loops: CDR1 SGHTA, CDR2 FQGNSA. The CDR3 spans 16 residues. The CDR3 reads CASSLDTGTSGRPRFF. CDR3 sequence (DNA): TGTGCCAGCAGCTTGGACACCGGGACTAGCGGGAGGCCAAGGTTCTTC. Looking up the rest from reference TRBV7-2 and TRBJ2-1 gives the full variable domain: GAGVSQSPSNKVTEKGKDVELRCDPISGHTALYWYRQSLGQGLEFLIYFQGNSAPDKSGLPSDRFSAERTGGSVSTLTIQRTQQEDSAVYLCASSLDTGTSGRPRFFGPGTRLTVL.

The chain combines TRBV9 with TRBJ1-4; tentatively, D is TRBD1 (5 bases). CDR3 length equals 13 residues. Germline V gives CDR1 SGDLS, CDR2 YYNGEE. Trimming pared 4 bases from V and 8 bases from J, leaving 12 bases between. The CDR3 loop is CASSRDYKEKLFF. CDR3 sequence (DNA): TGTGCCAGCAGCCGGGACTACAAGGAAAAACTGTTTTTT.

This clone has a handful of counts. The gene calls are TRBV7-2 and TRBJ2-1, with TRBD1 identical over 8 bases. Trimming at V came to 5 bases and at J to 5 bases, leaving 8 bases not matched to a gene. CDR1 is SGHTA and CDR2 is FQGNSA in the germline V gene. The CDR3 sequence is 15 residues long. CDR3 amino acids: CASSLRGPQNNEQFF. CDR3 DNA: TGTGCCAGCAGCCTCAGGGGGCCCCAAAACAATGAGCAGTTCTTC.

CDR3 DNA: TGTGCCAGCAGCTTAAATCGGTGGATCCGGCGGGAAGAGACCCAGTACTTC. Translated: CASSLNRWIRREETQYF. The V gene is TRBV13, the J gene TRBJ2-5; perhaps TRBD2 as D (5 bases). The CDR3 covers 17 residues. Between the trimmed V and J ends, which lost 2 bases and 3 bases, there was a span of 19 bases. From germline, CDR1 is PRHDT and CDR2 FYEKMQ (reference sequence).

This clone was detected only a few times. The J gene is TRBJ2-7, the V gene TRBV4-3, with 7 bases identical to TRBD1. Germline CDR1 LGHNA, CDR2 YSLEER. The CDR3 runs to 14 residues. The V and J ends lost 2 bases and 5 bases, in that order; junction bases with no gene match: 6. The CDR3 DNA sequence: TGCGCCAGCAGCCAATACAGGGGTTCGGACGAGCAGTACTTC. This encodes CASSQYRGSDEQYF.

In its sample, this clone was seen once. The rearrangement joins TRBV5-1 to TRBJ2-6; 7 nucleotides agree with TRBD2. Germline V lookup: CDR1 SGHRS, CDR2 YFSETQ. This CDR3 spans 15 amino acids. V dropped 4 bases and J dropped 2; count of bases not matched to a gene: 3. The CDR3 spells CASSDTSAGANVLTF. CDR3 nucleotide sequence: TGCGCCAGCAGCGACACTAGCGCTGGGGCCAACGTCCTGACTTTC. Complete variable domain (other parts from reference TRBV5-1 and TRBJ2-6): KAGVTQTPRYLIKTRGQQVTLSCSPISGHRSVSWYQQTPGQGLQFLFEYFSETQRNKGNFPGRFSGRQFSNSRSEMNVSTLELGDSALYLCASSDTSAGANVLTFGAGSRLTVL.

The chain couples TRBV11-2 to TRBJ2-5, with TRBD2 matching 10 bases. This CDR3 spans 14 amino acids. Germline CDR1 and CDR2: SGHAT and FQNNGV. V lost 5 bases, J lost 5 bases, and 5 bases stayed unmatched. This CDR3 reads CASSPGLAEETQYF. CDR3 DNA sequence: TGTGCCAGCAGCCCAGGACTAGCGGAGGAGACCCAGTACTTC.

The chain joins TRBV9 to TRBJ1-5, with D maybe TRBD1 (5 bases). The V and J ends lost 4 bases and 4 bases respectively, with 9 bases between them. The germline CDR1 and CDR2 sequences are SGDLS and YYNGEE. This CDR3 is 13 amino acids long. The CDR3 is CASSKGWNQPQHF. CDR3 DNA: TGTGCCAGCAGCAAGGGGTGGAATCAGCCCCAGCATTTT.

The rearrangement links TRBV18 to TRBJ1-1; 7 nucleotides agree with TRBD1. The length of the CDR3 is 14 residues. Germline V CDR1 and CDR2: KGHSH, LQKENI. V was pared by 6 bases and J by 1 base, with 5 bases of the junction left unmatched. This CDR3 reads CASSRGQQNTEAFF. CDR3 sequence (DNA): TGTGCCAGCTCCCGGGGACAGCAGAACACTGAAGCTTTCTTT.

This clone has a handful of counts. This chain connects TRBV7-8 to TRBJ2-1, with 11 bases identical to TRBD2. V shed 2 bases and J 9 bases; nucleotides not matched to a gene: 9. Germline assignment: CDR1 SGHVS and CDR2 FQNEAQ. The length of the CDR3 is 16 residues. The CDR3 bases are TGTGCCAGCAGCTTACTAGCGGGGGGTCCCCCCATTGAGCAGTTCTTC. This translates into CASSLLAGGPPIEQFF.

The chain has TRBV28 and TRBJ2-5; D possibly corresponds to TRBD1 (5 bases). CDR1 is MDHEN, CDR2 SYDVKM, per germline. Between the trimmed V and J ends, which lost 2 bases and 4 bases, there was a span of 11 bases. The CDR3 sequence is 14 residues long. The CDR3 nucleotides are TGTGCCAGCAGTTTAATAGGGGATAGAGAGACCCAGTACTTC. It codes for CASSLIGDRETQYF.

This clone has a single count. The chain recombines TRBV7-3 with TRBJ2-1, with TRBD2 identical over 10 bases. With V trimmed by 1 base and J by 4 bases, 4 bases remained unmatched. Germline CDR1 is SGHTA and CDR2 is FQGTGA. CDR3 length: 16 amino acids. CDR3 in DNA: TGTGCCAGCAGCTTAAACCCTAGCGGGAGTTACAATGAGCAGTTCTTC. Translating it yields CASSLNPSGSYNEQFF. The complete variable domain, with remaining parts taken from reference TRBV7-3 and TRBJ2-1, reads GAGVSQTPSNKVTEKGKYVELRCDPISGHTALYWYRQSLGQGPEFLIYFQGTGAADDSGLPNDRFFAVRPEGSVSTLKIQRTERGDSAVYLCASSLNPSGSYNEQFFGPGTRLTVL.

This chain connects TRBV27 to TRBJ2-1; 9 bases fit TRBD1. Germline V gene data show CDR1 as MNHEY and CDR2 as SMNVEV (reference sequence). CDR3 length: 14 residues. V trimming: 4 bases; J trimming: 6 bases; junction bases outside the gene matches: 4. The CDR3: CASSWDRAGNEQFF. The CDR3 DNA reads TGTGCCAGCAGTTGGGACAGGGCCGGCAATGAGCAGTTCTTC.

The chain is built from TRBV9 and TRBJ1-1; perhaps TRBD1 as D (5 bases). Germline V lookup: CDR1 SGDLS, CDR2 YYNGEE. V dropped 0 bases and J dropped 8 bases, with 14 bases sitting between them. This CDR3 contains 14 residues. CDR3 in amino acids: CASSVGGQHKEAFF. CDR3 nucleotide sequence: TGTGCCAGCAGCGTAGGGGGCCAGCACAAAGAAGCTTTCTTT.

Concerning this clone itself: The junction does not match germline at one end; this may be a read error. The chain has TRBV7-7 and TRBJ2-5; TRBD1 matches at 8 bases. This CDR3 region has 13 residues. Germline CDR1 is SSHAT and CDR2 is FNYEAQ (reference sequence). The CDR3 region is CASSRDRGETQYF. The CDR3 coding sequence is TGTGCTAGCAGCAGAGACAGGGGAGAGACCCAGTACTTC.

The chain joins TRBV7-7 to TRBJ2-2; TRBD2 matches 8 bases. CDR1 and CDR2 (germline): SSHAT, FNYEAQ (reference sequence). CDR3 length equals 13 residues. J lost 8 bases, V lost 5 bases, and 4 bases had no gene match. The CDR3 protein is CASSPGGPGELFF. The CDR3 bases are TGTGCCAGCAGCCCGGGGGGGCCTGGGGAGCTGTTTTTT. The whole variable domain, remainder taken from reference TRBV7-7 and TRBJ2-2, is GAGVSQSPRYKVTKRGQDVTLRCDPISSHATLYWYQQALGQGPEFLTYFNYEAQPDKSGLPSDRFSAERPEGSISTLTIQRTEQRDSAMYRCASSPGGPGELFFGEGSRLTVL.

The CDR3 region is CASSFPGNTEAFF. Here the CDR3 DNA reads TGTGCCAGCAGCTTCCCAGGGAACACTGAAGCTTTCTTT. V is TRBV11-3 and J is TRBJ1-1; D gene ambiguous. Trimming took 3 bases from V and 1 from J, leaving 6 bases between them. The CDR3 runs to 13 residues. The germline CDR1 and CDR2 sequences are SGHNT and YENEEA.

The chain has TRBV12-1 and TRBJ2-2; TRBD2 is the table's D call, not checked against the DNA. TRBV12-1 is assigned pseudogene status. The CDR3 has 15 residues. CDR3 nucleotides: TGTGCCAGCAGCTCCGGGGGACGAGGGGCCGGGGAGCTGTTTTTT. This gives the protein CASSSGGRGAGELFF.

The chain has TRBV5-1 and TRBJ2-7, with 8 bases fitting TRBD1. CDR3 length: 13 residues. Germline-derived CDR1 and CDR2 are SGHRS and YFSETQ. J gave up 5 bases and V 4 bases, and 5 bases lay outside the gene matches. CDR3: CASSRDRPDEQYF. The CDR3 nucleotides are TGCGCCAGCAGCCGGGACAGGCCCGACGAGCAGTACTTC.

V gene TRBV23-1 combines with J gene TRBJ1-5; TRBD1 agrees at 7 bases. TRBV23-1 is assigned to the ORF class and has an uncertain function. Trimming cost V 7 bases and J 4 bases; bases outside gene matches: 10. CDR3 length: 15 amino acids. CDR3 residues: CASILHRGSNQPQHF. Here the CDR3 DNA reads TGCGCCAGCATTCTACACAGGGGTTCAAATCAGCCCCAGCATTTT.

This rearrangement joins TRBV28 to TRBJ2-2; tentative D call: TRBD1 (5 bases). Trimming took off 6 bases at V and 0 bases at J, with 8 bases between the two ends. In germline, CDR1 is MDHEN, CDR2 SYDVKM. This CDR3 spans 14 amino acids. CDR3 region: CASRKTANTGELFF. The CDR3 region has the DNA TGTGCCAGCAGAAAGACAGCGAACACCGGGGAGCTGTTTTTT.

The V call is TRBV4-3, the J call TRBJ2-3, with D possibly being TRBD2 (5 bases). This CDR3 is built from 15 residues. Trimming shortened V by 4 bases and J by 4 bases, and 15 bases separated the two germline ends. Germline loops: CDR1 LGHNA, CDR2 YSLEER. In DNA, the CDR3 is TGCGCCAGCAGCCTCTTAACTTCAGCGGCAGATACGCAGTATTTT. Protein sequence: CASSLLTSAADTQYF.

The chain combines TRBV5-1 with TRBJ2-7, with D perhaps TRBD1 (5 bases). The CDR3 length is 13 residues. Trimming shortened V by 4 bases and J by 1 base, and 9 bases separated the two germline ends. CDR1 is SGHRS, CDR2 YFSETQ, per germline. This CDR3 is CASSLTVSYEQYF. The CDR3 bases are TGCGCCAGCAGCCTGACAGTGTCCTACGAGCAGTACTTC.